A selection of T cell receptor beta chains follows, all from one sample in a study of blood T cell repertoires in COVID-19. The method was immunoSEQ multiplex PCR; TCRdb's version includes in-frame clones alone and lacks a portion of them. The table has 60,000 to 70,000 clones, 70% to 90% seen once; the top ten hold 3.5% to 5%. Sequenced material: peripheral blood. The source is a man aged 50-60 years with active COVID-19. Each CDR3 is given with its conserved first and last residue. The D gene is left open where the match is weak. Clone sizes are given selectively: once, few, many, or a class where the clone is expanded.

abundance,v_gene,j_gene,d_gene,CDR3nt,CDR3aa
NA,TRBV5-4,TRBJ2-2,NA,TGTGCCAGCAGCTTGGGCAGCAGGGGTAACACCGGGGAGCTGTTTTTT,CASSLGSRGNTGELFF
NA,TRBV28,TRBJ2-5,TRBD2,TGTGCCAGCAGTCTTCGGCGGGGGGAAGGTAACCAAGAGACCCAGTACTTC,CASSLRRGEGNQETQYF
NA,TRBV19,TRBJ1-3,NA,TGTGCCAGTAGTTGGGCGGGAATAGCTGGAAACACCATATATTTT,CASSWAGIAGNTIYF
NA,TRBV18,TRBJ1-5,NA,TGTGCCAGCTCACCTTCAGGGAATCAGCCCCAGCATTTT,CASSPSGNQPQHF
once,TRBV13,TRBJ2-1,NA,TGTGCCAGCAGCCAGCGGATAGCGCACTTTGGTGAGCAGTTCTTC,CASSQRIAHFGEQFF
NA,TRBV5-1,TRBJ2-2,TRBD1,TGCGCCAGCAGCCCGGGTAGAGGGGGCGGTTACACCGGGGAGCTGTTTTTT,CASSPGRGGGYTGELFF
NA,TRBV18,TRBJ1-1,TRBD1,TGTGCCAGCTCACCTTATACAGGGGGCCGGGTCACTGAAGCTTTCTTT,CASSPYTGGRVTEAFF
NA,TRBV10-3,TRBJ2-7,TRBD1,TGTGCCATCAGTGGGGACAGGGATATCGACGAGCAGTACTTC,CAISGDRDIDEQYF
once,TRBV7-2,TRBJ2-3,NA,TGTGCCAGCAGCTTAGCATACGGGGGGCTCACAGATACGCAGTATTTT,CASSLAYGGLTDTQYF
few,TRBV19,TRBJ2-7,NA,TGTGCCAGTAGAAGTCCGGGGAGCTACGAGCAGTACTTC,CASRSPGSYEQYF
NA,TRBV11-3,TRBJ1-2,TRBD1,TGTGCCAGCAGCCACAATTCCGGACAGGCCGACTATGGCTACACCTTC,CASSHNSGQADYGYTF
NA,TRBV6-9,TRBJ1-6,TRBD1,TGTGCCAGCAGCCGAACCGGGACAGGGTTCCGTGCCCTCCACTTT,CASSRTGTGFRALHF
NA,TRBV9,TRBJ2-7,NA,TGTGCCAGCAGCGTAGAGGCAGGTCTAACCTACGAGCAGTACTTC,CASSVEAGLTYEQYF
once,TRBV5-4,TRBJ1-1,NA,TGTGCCAGCAGCGGGGACTTACGGGAAGCTTTCTTT,CASSGDLREAFF